Below, 28 T cell receptor beta chains from the same sample are listed, as sequenced in a study of blood T cell repertoires in COVID-19. The table came from immunoSEQ multiplex PCR; TCRdb's copy has only in-frame clones and leaves some out. The table lists roughly 200,000 clones, 80% to 90% of them singletons. Sequences were obtained from peripheral blood. The receptors come from a woman under 30 who had recovered from COVID-19.

This rearrangement joins TRBV3-1 (or the pseudogene TRBV3-2) to TRBJ1-3; D might be TRBD1 (5 bases). V lost 4 bases to trimming and J lost 4 bases, with 8 bases between them. CDR3 length: 13 amino acids. Per germline, CDR1 LGHDT and CDR2 YNNKEL (reference sequence). The CDR3 protein is CASSPGIGNTIYF. CDR3 coding DNA: TGTGCCAGCAGCCCAGGGATCGGAAACACCATATATTTT.

The chain employs TRBV29-1 and TRBJ2-7; possible D gene TRBD2, 6 bases. V lost 6 bases to trimming and J lost 0 bases, with 27 bases between them. This CDR3 has 18 residues. Looked up from germline, CDR1 is SQVTM and CDR2 is ANQGSEA. CDR3 sequence (DNA): TGCAGCGTCGCAGGGCTGCAGGACGGGAGCCCCCGCTCCTACGAGCAGTACTTC. This sequence encodes CSVAGLQDGSPRSYEQYF.

The chain is built from TRBV4-1 and TRBJ2-7, with 11 bases that match TRBD1. Germline CDR1 reads MGHRA; CDR2 reads YSYEKL. The CDR3 sequence is 15 residues long. Germline trimming cut 0 bases from V and 6 bases from J; bases unmatched to any gene: 4. CDR3 bases: TGCGCCAGCAGCCAAGAAGGGACAGGGGGTTTCGAGCAGTACTTC. It specifies CASSQEGTGGFEQYF.

The CDR3 DNA reads as TGTGCCAGAAGCAAAACCGGGACTAGCGGGGGGGCCCGGGTTCGCACAGATACGCAGTATTTT. As protein: CARSKTGTSGGARVRTDTQYF. The chain has TRBV5-3 and TRBJ2-3; TRBD2 aligns across 16 bases. TRBV5-3 is labeled an ORF, and its function is uncertain. Losses at the gene ends were 4 bases for V and 1 base for J; bases not matched to a gene: 15. This CDR3 spans 21 amino acids.

The chain uses TRBV6-2 or TRBV6-3 and TRBJ2-2, with TRBD2 matching 9 bases. With V trimmed by 0 bases and J by 6 bases, 8 bases remained unmatched. This CDR3 is built from 17 residues. Germline V gives CDR1 MNHEY, CDR2 SVGEGT. The CDR3 region has the DNA TGTGCCAGCAGTTACTCGCGGCTAGCGGGACGTTCCGGGGAGCTGTTTTTT. Protein product: CASSYSRLAGRSGELFF.

V usage is TRBV14 and J usage is TRBJ1-1; possible D gene TRBD1, 6 bases. The V end was cut by 2 bases, the J end by 1 base, with 14 bases between. In germline, CDR1 is SGHDN, CDR2 FVKESK. The CDR3 is 16 residues long. CDR3 residues: CASSQRQGKGNTEAFF. DNA of the CDR3: TGTGCCAGCAGCCAAAGGCAGGGGAAGGGGAACACTGAAGCTTTCTTT.

This chain joins TRBV4-1 and TRBJ1-3; D ambiguous. CDR1 and CDR2 from the germline V gene are MGHRA and YSYEKL. Trimming removed 4 bases at V and 0 bases at J, with 16 bases between. This CDR3 has 17 amino acids. Here the CDR3 reads CASSPTVSKPSGNTIYF. DNA of the CDR3: TGCGCCAGCAGCCCGACTGTGTCCAAACCCTCTGGAAACACCATATATTTT.

The chain carries TRBV7-9 and TRBJ2-3; 8 bases match TRBD2. The CDR3 extends over 14 amino acids. V lost 5 bases to trimming and J lost 4 bases; unmatched junction nucleotides: 5. Germline CDR1 SEHNR, CDR2 FQNEAQ (reference sequence). CDR3 protein: CASSVSGDSDTQYF. The CDR3 nucleotides read TGTGCCAGCAGCGTTAGCGGGGACTCAGATACGCAGTATTTT.

The chain uses TRBV19 and TRBJ1-2, with D tentatively TRBD1 (5 bases). The CDR3 contains 16 residues. Deletions cut 8 bases from V and 2 bases from J, with 21 bases between. Germline V gives CDR1 LNHDA, CDR2 SQIVND (reference sequence). CDR3 DNA: TGTGCCAGTGGCAGCGACGCCAGGGTGAGGAACTATGGCTACACCTTC. Residues: CASGSDARVRNYGYTF.

The chain combines TRBV11-2 with TRBJ2-3; no definite D call. This CDR3 is 13 amino acids long. Trimming removed 6 bases from V and 1 base from J, with 8 bases in between. The germline CDR1 and CDR2 sequences are SGHAT and FQNNGV. DNA for the CDR3: TGTGCCAGCAGGTGGCCCGGCACAGATACGCAGTATTTT. Protein sequence: CASRWPGTDTQYF.

The J gene is TRBJ1-2, the V gene TRBV27; possible D gene TRBD1, 5 bases. This CDR3 comprises 16 residues. The germline CDR1 and CDR2 sequences are MNHEY and SMNVEV (reference sequence). Trimming took off 5 bases at V and 4 bases at J, with 20 bases between the two ends. The CDR3 DNA follows: TGTGCCAGCAGTCCGCTGGCAGGGAGGGCTTTCTATGGCTACACCTTC. It specifies CASSPLAGRAFYGYTF.

V is TRBV6-1 and J is TRBJ1-3; unclear D gene. Trimming took 6 bases from V and 0 from J, leaving 12 bases between them. The CDR3 length is 15 residues. Germline V gene data show CDR1 as MNHNS and CDR2 as SASEGT. CDR3 coding DNA: TGTGCCAGCAGCAATGGCGGGCCCTCTGGAAACACCATATATTTT. Protein sequence: CASSNGGPSGNTIYF.

The chain couples TRBV19 to TRBJ1-2; no clear D gene. The germline gives CDR1 LNHDA, CDR2 SQIVND (reference sequence). CDR3 size: 13 residues. Trimming pared 9 bases from V and 2 bases from J, leaving 13 bases between. CDR3 sequence (DNA): TGTGCCAGCCTGGGTGGGCCGAACTATGGCTACACCTTC. Translation: CASLGGPNYGYTF. The full variable domain, completed using reference TRBV19 and TRBJ1-2, is DGGITQSPKYLFRKEGQNVTLSCEQNLNHDAMYWYRQDPGQGLRLIYYSQIVNDFQKGDIAEGYSVSREKKESFPLTVTSAQKNPTAFYLCASLGGPNYGYTFGSGTRLTVV.

This chain connects TRBV6-5 to TRBJ2-7; 12 bases fit TRBD2. With V trimmed by 6 bases and J by 3 bases, 3 bases remained unmatched. There are 14 residues in the CDR3. Germline V CDR1 and CDR2: MNHEY, SVGAGI. CDR3 DNA: TGTGCCAGCAGCCGACTAGCGGGGGACTACGAGCAGTACGTC. Encoded protein: CASSRLAGDYEQYV.

V gene TRBV5-1 combines with J gene TRBJ1-2; the match to TRBD1 covers 7 bases. The CDR3 is 14 amino acids. The germline V gene has CDR1 SGHRS and CDR2 YFSETQ. V dropped 4 bases and J dropped 5; count of bases not matched to a gene: 8. CDR3 coding DNA: TGCGCCAGCAGCACCGGACAGGTGGAGTATGGCTACACCTTC. Its translation: CASSTGQVEYGYTF.

The chain is built from TRBV25-1 and TRBJ2-1; D is perhaps TRBD1 (5 bases). V shed 4 bases and J shed 9 bases, with 19 bases lying between them. Germline V gene data show CDR1 as MGHDK and CDR2 as SYGVNS. The CDR3 runs 15 residues. The CDR3 sequence is CASSGTETVYGEQFF. CDR3 sequence (DNA): TGTGCCAGCAGTGGAACAGAGACAGTATATGGTGAGCAGTTCTTC.

This clone has only one observation. The chain couples TRBV5-8 to TRBJ1-2; 7 positions match TRBD1. This CDR3 contains 15 residues. In germline, CDR1 is SGHTS, CDR2 YDEGEE. The ends lost 4 bases at V and 5 bases at J; junction bases unmatched: 11. CDR3 sequence: CASSTRDSHFYGYTF. DNA of the CDR3: TGTGCCAGCAGCACCCGGGACAGTCACTTTTATGGCTACACCTTC.

The chain recombines TRBV9 with TRBJ1-6, with TRBD1 identical over 8 bases. The CDR3 contains 15 residues. The V gene end was trimmed by 0 bases and the J gene end by 8 bases; junction bases not matched to a gene: 4. Per germline, CDR1 SGDLS and CDR2 YYNGEE. DNA of the CDR3: TGTGCCAGCAGCGTAGAGGACAGGGTAGATTCACCCCTCCACTTT. This sequence encodes CASSVEDRVDSPLHF.

This chain links TRBV7-9 with TRBJ2-3; D is possibly TRBD1 (5 bases). V was shortened by 3 bases and J by 0 bases, with 16 bases between the two germline ends. The CDR3 is 17 residues long. Per germline, CDR1 SEHNR and CDR2 FQNEAQ (reference sequence). CDR3 residues: CASSLRQSPSSTDTQYF. The CDR3 DNA sequence: TGTGCCAGCAGCTTGAGACAGAGTCCGTCTAGCACAGATACGCAGTATTTT. Filled out from reference TRBV7-9 and TRBJ2-3, the complete variable domain reads DTGVSQNPRHKITKRGQNVTFRCDPISEHNRLYWYRQTLGQGPEFLTYFQNEAQLEKSRLLSDRFSAERPKGSFSTLEIQRTEQGDSAMYLCASSLRQSPSSTDTQYFGPGTRLTVL.

The chain couples TRBV19 to TRBJ2-7, with D possibly matching TRBD2 (5 bases). Trimming took 4 bases from V and 3 from J, leaving 13 bases between them. Germline lookup yields CDR1 LNHDA and CDR2 SQIVND (reference sequence). The CDR3 is 14 residues long. CDR3 coding DNA: TGTGCCAGTAGTACCGGACGGGGAATCTACGAGCAGTACTTC. Protein sequence: CASSTGRGIYEQYF.

V and J are TRBV4-1 and TRBJ2-1; a weak D match, TRBD1 (6 bases). The germline V and J ends were trimmed by 1 base and 9 bases, with 10 bases remaining between them. CDR3 size: 13 residues. Germline V CDR1 and CDR2: MGHRA, YSYEKL. CDR3 residues: CASSQGQGREQFF. As DNA, the CDR3 is TGCGCCAGCAGCCAAGGTCAGGGGCGTGAGCAGTTCTTC.

In the case of this clone: This sample also contains other DNA sequences that code for the same CDR3. The chain is built from TRBV3-1 (or the pseudogene TRBV3-2) and TRBJ1-2, with D perhaps matching TRBD1 (5 bases). V lost 3 bases and J lost 6, with 11 bases in between. Germline V CDR1 and CDR2: LGHDT, YNNKEL (reference sequence). The CDR3 loop spans 13 amino acids. CDR3 sequence (DNA): TGTGCCAGCAGCCATAGTACAGGCGATGGCTACACCTTC. Residues: CASSHSTGDGYTF.

The chain joins TRBV14 to TRBJ2-3; D might be TRBD2 (5 bases). Germline CDR1 reads SGHDN; CDR2 reads FVKESK. The CDR3 is 17 residues long. The germline V and J ends were trimmed by 0 bases and 1 base, with 14 bases remaining between them. CDR3: CASSQDVSGSGTDTQYF. The CDR3 region has the DNA TGTGCCAGCAGCCAAGATGTCAGCGGTTCTGGCACAGATACGCAGTATTTT.

This chain links TRBV19 with TRBJ2-5; D is possibly TRBD1 (6 bases). V lost 4 bases, J lost 5 bases, and 20 bases lay in between. The CDR3 has 16 amino acids. Germline values: CDR1 LNHDA, CDR2 SQIVND (reference sequence). The CDR3 region is CASSTPKAGVWETQYF. CDR3 DNA: TGTGCCAGTAGTACGCCCAAGGCAGGGGTGTGGGAGACCCAGTACTTC.

The chain is built from TRBV5-1 and TRBJ2-3, with D perhaps TRBD2 (5 bases). CDR1 and CDR2 (germline): SGHRS, YFSETQ. There are 15 residues in the CDR3. The V gene lost 0 bases and the J gene lost 4 bases, with 12 bases spanning the gap. The CDR3: CASSLGGSNADTQYF. The CDR3 coding sequence is TGCGCCAGCAGCTTGGGAGGGAGTAATGCAGATACGCAGTATTTT.

This rearrangement joins TRBV2 to TRBJ2-3, with D possibly matching TRBD2 (6 bases). The germline V gene has CDR1 SNHLY and CDR2 FYNNEI. The length of the CDR3 is 15 residues. The ends were cut back, 3 bases at V and 1 base at J, with 11 bases in the middle. Written as DNA, the CDR3 is TGTGCCAGCAGTGATTTGGGACTTGGCACAGATACGCAGTATTTT. It codes for CASSDLGLGTDTQYF.

The CDR3 DNA reads as TGCAGTGCAGTGCGGGAGTACGAGCAGTACGTC. It is translated as CSAVREYEQYV. The rearrangement uses TRBV20-1 and TRBJ2-7; 7 bases map to TRBD2. The CDR3 has 11 residues. Trimming took 6 bases from V and 4 from J; bases not matched to a gene: 3. Germline V gene lookup returns CDR1 DFQATT and CDR2 SNEGSKA (reference sequence).

CDR3 protein: CASSPLSGYEQYF. The CDR3 bases are TGTGCCAGCTCACCCCTTAGCGGGTACGAGCAGTACTTC. This rearrangement joins TRBV18 to TRBJ2-7, with 7 bases aligning to TRBD2. Looked up from germline, CDR1 is KGHSH and CDR2 is LQKENI. The CDR3 spans 13 residues. J lost 4 bases, V lost 3 bases, and 3 bases had no gene match.